This TCR beta chain came from a study of CD8 T cells in Susac syndrome (dated by TCRdb to the late 2010s). Background for the entire study: Among the Susac syndrome patients who were sequenced, clinically active disease was present in six and clinical remission was observed in eight. Repertoire sequencing was used to test whether CD8+ T cell activation and differentiation in Susac syndrome was antigen driven. At blood withdrawal, Susac syndrome patients were either therapy-naive, taking corticosteroids (in some cases with IVIg as well), or taking IVIg alone. Findings and caveats that apply to the study as a whole: The CD4+ T cell repertoire of patients with Susac syndrome showed no detectable clonal expansion. The TCR sequencing and HLA analysis was acknowledged to have included a relatively small number of individuals.

In the case of this clonotype: It has no known antigen specificity. Base quality data are lacking; no much larger clone is found one base away.

RNA was extracted using the RNeasy kit, and about 0.45 to 1 microgram was reverse transcribed with random hexamers. The immunoSEQ multiplex PCR assay, which covers 54 Vbeta and 13 Jbeta segments, was used to amplify TCR beta CDR3 regions. Bias from PCR amplification was corrected by using a synthetic template baseline for primer optimization and for computational correction. The original pipeline was this. Only productive sequences were kept, with reads annotated to V, D and J genes according to IMGT and analyzed in immunoSEQ Analyzer. Clonality was computed as one minus Shannon entropy normalized by log2 of the number of productive unique sequences. For each patient and control, public and private clones were evaluated within the 100 most prevalent clones. A clone was defined as Susac-specific if it was absent from the healthy and MS cohorts, from about 1,100 published viral clones and from other ImmuneACCESS disease sequences. TCRdb reran the public reads through fastp at Q25 and MiXCR, keeping productive beta chains. Merged by CDR3 protein, the rows form single entries marked with the most common genes and DNA. The V and J calls reflect TCRdb's pipeline rather than the authors' work. The table for this sample lists roughly 180,000 distinct CDR3 sequences; roughly 94% of them were counted only once. The top ten clones comprise more than 0.08% of the sample.

High-throughput TCR beta sequencing profiled peripheral blood CD8+ and CD4+ T cells from healthy donors, Susac syndrome patients and multiple sclerosis patients. The Susac syndrome patients fulfilled recently defined diagnostic criteria for either definite or probable disease. Bulk CD8+ and CD4+ T cells were purified by magnetic negative isolation, whereas CD8+ TEMRA cells were enriched by FACS. Blood was drawn into EDTA tubes, processed within 24 hours, and PBMCs were isolated by density gradient centrifugation. PBMCs intended for TCR sequencing were frozen in liquid nitrogen and were later thawed in a 37 degrees C water bath. The sorted or isolated CD4+, CD8+ and CD8+ TEMRA cells had a purity of 90% or higher. Sample: CD4+ T cells from PBMCs. The TCR sequence derives from a human donor with Susac syndrome.

The sequenced DNA: TGCGCCAGCAGCTTGGACGGGACAGCTTATGGCTACACCTTC. This translates into CASSLDGTAYGYTF. The rearrangement joined TRBV5-1 to TRBJ1-2, with 7 bases matching TRBD1. Ends trimmed: V by 0 bases, J by 5 bases; bases unmatched to a gene: 4. The CDR3 goes from the cysteine to the phenylalanine over 14 residues. The CDR3 DNA has 42 bases and is translated from base 1. The germline V gene specifies SGHRS as CDR1 and YFSETQ as CDR2.